This TCR beta chain came from a study of identical twins. The V gene's germline CDR1 is SQVTM and CDR2 ANQGSEA. V trimming: 7 bases; J trimming: 5 bases; junction bases outside the gene matches: 2. The CDR3 sequence is 10 residues long. One entry per CDR3 protein, called by TCRdb with MiXCR from the 5' RACE reads. The table records hundreds of thousands of distinct CDR3 sequences, roughly 8% of them present only once. The sample was also linked to a second study, of yellow fever vaccine responses in identical twins.

This sequence originates from a woman aged 18 to 35 in good health. Sequencing was performed on PBMCs. This chain links TRBV29-1 with TRBJ2-7; the match to TRBD1 covers 7 bases. The CDR3 spells CSAGTDEQYF. Written as DNA, the CDR3 is TGCAGCGCCGGGACAGACGAGCAGTACTTC.